The 9 T cell receptor beta chains below were found in one sample sequenced in a study of memory B cells and T cells in multiple sclerosis. The repertoire was sequenced with immunoSEQ multiplex PCR; TCRdb's copy has only in-frame clones and lacks some. The sample has more than 6,500 clones; about three fifths are singletons. Sequenced material: memory (CD45RO+) CD8+ T cells from blood. Source of these receptors: a human donor with multiple sclerosis.

The sample holds a few counts of this clone. The chain's CDR3 is CASSAALLAGDRETQYF. The CDR3 DNA sequence: TGTGCCAGCAGTGCTGCCCTACTAGCGGGAGATCGAGAGACCCAGTACTTC. This chain links TRBV28 with TRBJ2-5, with 11 bases that match TRBD2. J gave up 4 bases and V 5 bases, and 12 bases lay outside the gene matches. The CDR3 runs 17 residues. Germline CDR1 is MDHEN and CDR2 is SYDVKM.

CDR3 sequence reads: CASGQGAYNEQFF. CDR3 coding DNA: TGTGCCAGCGGACAGGGGGCCTACAATGAGCAGTTCTTC. The gene calls are TRBV6-5 and TRBJ2-1; the match to TRBD1 covers 10 bases. CDR1 is MNHEY, CDR2 SVGAGI, per germline. The CDR3 extends over 13 amino acids. V trimming: 8 bases; J trimming: 2 bases; junction bases outside the gene matches: 0.

V and J are TRBV13 and TRBJ2-5; 11 positions agree with TRBD2. CDR1 and CDR2 from the germline V gene are PRHDT and FYEKMQ (reference sequence). J gave up 2 bases and V 3 bases, and 8 bases lay outside the gene matches. This CDR3 comprises 17 residues. The CDR3 reads CASSLSSGGAGQETQYF. The DNA for the CDR3 is TGTGCCAGCAGCTTGAGTAGCGGGGGGGCCGGACAAGAGACCCAGTACTTC.

The chain couples TRBV27 to TRBJ2-7, with D maybe TRBD2 (6 bases). CDR3 size: 16 residues. CDR1 and CDR2 (germline): MNHEY, SMNVEV (reference sequence). Trimming left V 4 bases short and J 6 bases short, with 22 bases between. CDR3 protein: CASSSGGTSALGEQYF. The CDR3 DNA reads TGTGCCAGCAGTTCTGGAGGGACCTCAGCATTGGGCGAGCAGTACTTC.

This chain connects TRBV2 to TRBJ2-5; 10 positions agree with TRBD1. After removal of 4 bases from V and 4 bases from J, the junction contained 6 bases not matched to a gene. This CDR3 comprises 15 residues. CDR1 is SNHLY, CDR2 FYNNEI, per germline. In DNA form, the CDR3 reads TGTGCCAGCAGTGGGTGGGACAGGGGTTCAGAGACCCAGTACTTC. This codes for CASSGWDRGSETQYF.

The chain combines TRBV5-6 with TRBJ2-5, with a weak D call TRBD2 (6 bases). This CDR3 contains 13 residues. Between the trimmed V and J ends, which lost 4 bases and 5 bases, there was a span of 12 bases. CDR1 and CDR2 from the germline V gene are SGHDT and YYEEEE. CDR3 sequence reads: CASSEGAGETQYF. CDR3 bases: TGTGCCAGCAGCGAAGGGGCGGGGGAGACCCAGTACTTC.

In this sample, this clone turned up a few times. This chain joins TRBV14 and TRBJ2-1, with 9 nucleotides matching TRBD2. The CDR3 has 15 residues. V was clipped by 3 bases and J by 8 bases; unmatched bases: 8. The germline gives CDR1 SGHDN, CDR2 FVKESK. CDR3 sequence (DNA): TGTGCCAGCAGCCAGCGGTCTAGCGGGATCCATGAGCAGTTCTTC. This codes for CASSQRSSGIHEQFF.

In its sample, this clone was seen once. CDR3 region: CSVEAAEPYGYTF. In nucleotides, the CDR3 is TGCAGCGTTGAAGCAGCGGAACCTTATGGCTACACCTTC. The V call is TRBV29-1, the J call TRBJ1-2; no reliable D call. The V gene's germline CDR1 is SQVTM and CDR2 ANQGSEA. This CDR3 comprises 13 residues. The V end was cut by 1 base, the J end by 5 bases, with 11 bases between.

This rearrangement joins TRBV5-1 to TRBJ2-1; 8 nucleotides align to TRBD2. This CDR3 region has 16 residues. Trimming at V came to 4 bases and at J to 4 bases, leaving 10 bases not matched to a gene. CDR1 is SGHRS, CDR2 YFSETQ, per germline. The CDR3 is CASSPTVSSGYNEQFF. CDR3 nucleotide sequence: TGCGCCAGCAGCCCCACGGTCTCTAGCGGGTACAATGAGCAGTTCTTC.